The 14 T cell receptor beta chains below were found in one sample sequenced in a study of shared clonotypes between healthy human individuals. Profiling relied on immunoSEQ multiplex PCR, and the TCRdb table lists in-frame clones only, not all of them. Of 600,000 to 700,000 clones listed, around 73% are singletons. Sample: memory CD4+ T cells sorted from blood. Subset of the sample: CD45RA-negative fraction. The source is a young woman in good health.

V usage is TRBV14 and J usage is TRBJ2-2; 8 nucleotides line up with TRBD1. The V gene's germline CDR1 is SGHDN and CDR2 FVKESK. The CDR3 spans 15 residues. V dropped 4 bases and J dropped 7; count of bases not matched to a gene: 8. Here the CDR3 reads CASSPAGGRGGELFF. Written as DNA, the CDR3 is TGTGCCAGCAGCCCTGCAGGGGGCAGGGGCGGGGAGCTGTTTTTT.

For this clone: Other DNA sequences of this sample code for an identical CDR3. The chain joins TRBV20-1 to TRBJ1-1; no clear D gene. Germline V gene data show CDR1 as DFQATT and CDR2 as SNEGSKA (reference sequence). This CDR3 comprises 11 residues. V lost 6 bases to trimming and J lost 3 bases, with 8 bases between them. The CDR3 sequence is CSATRYTEAFF. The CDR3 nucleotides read TGCAGTGCCACGAGATACACTGAAGCTTTCTTT.

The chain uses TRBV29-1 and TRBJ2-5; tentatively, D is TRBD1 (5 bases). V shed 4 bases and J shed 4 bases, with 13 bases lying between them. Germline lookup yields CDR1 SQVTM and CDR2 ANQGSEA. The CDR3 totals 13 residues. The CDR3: CSVGQILGETQYF. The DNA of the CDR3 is TGCAGCGTTGGACAGATATTGGGAGAGACCCAGTACTTC.

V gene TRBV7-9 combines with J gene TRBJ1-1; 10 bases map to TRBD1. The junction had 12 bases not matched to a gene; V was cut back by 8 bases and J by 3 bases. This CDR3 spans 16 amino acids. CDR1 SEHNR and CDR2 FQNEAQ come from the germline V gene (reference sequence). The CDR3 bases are TGTGCCAGCGCGAAGGCGGGACAGGGGTTGCACACTGAAGCTTTCTTT. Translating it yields CASAKAGQGLHTEAFF.

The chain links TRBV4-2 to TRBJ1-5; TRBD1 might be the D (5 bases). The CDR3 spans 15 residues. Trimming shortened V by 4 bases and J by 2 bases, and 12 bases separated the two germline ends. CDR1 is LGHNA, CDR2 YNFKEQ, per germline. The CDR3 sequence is CASSPKVGGNQPQHF. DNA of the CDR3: TGTGCCAGCAGCCCGAAAGTAGGGGGCAATCAGCCCCAGCATTTT.

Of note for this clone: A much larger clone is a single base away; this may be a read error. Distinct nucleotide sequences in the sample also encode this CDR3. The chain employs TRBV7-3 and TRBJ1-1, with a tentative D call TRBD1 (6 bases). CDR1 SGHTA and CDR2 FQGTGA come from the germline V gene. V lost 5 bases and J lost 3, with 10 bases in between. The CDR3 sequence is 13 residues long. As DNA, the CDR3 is TGTGCCAGCAGCGCACAGGGTGACACTGAAGCTTTCTTT. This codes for CASSAQGDTEAFF.

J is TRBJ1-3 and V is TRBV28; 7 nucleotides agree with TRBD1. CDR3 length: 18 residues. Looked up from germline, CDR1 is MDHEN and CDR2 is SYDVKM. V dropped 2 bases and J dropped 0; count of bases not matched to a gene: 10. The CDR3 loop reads CASSLTRQGRSSGNTIYF. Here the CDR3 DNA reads TGTGCCAGCAGTTTAACCCGACAGGGAAGAAGCTCTGGAAACACCATATATTTT.

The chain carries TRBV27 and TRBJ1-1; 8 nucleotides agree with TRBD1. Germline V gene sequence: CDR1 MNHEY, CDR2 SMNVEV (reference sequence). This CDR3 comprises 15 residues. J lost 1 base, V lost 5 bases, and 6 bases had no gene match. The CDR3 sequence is CASSRRTGSNTEAFF. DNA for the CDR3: TGTGCCAGCAGTCGACGGACAGGGTCGAACACTGAAGCTTTCTTT.

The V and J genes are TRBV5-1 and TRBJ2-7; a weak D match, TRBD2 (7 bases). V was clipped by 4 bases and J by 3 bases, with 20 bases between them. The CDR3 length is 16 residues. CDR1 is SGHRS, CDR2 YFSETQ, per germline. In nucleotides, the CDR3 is TGCGCCAGCAGCCCCCCGGCAGGCGGGGGCTACTACGAGCAGTACTTC. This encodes CASSPPAGGGYYEQYF.

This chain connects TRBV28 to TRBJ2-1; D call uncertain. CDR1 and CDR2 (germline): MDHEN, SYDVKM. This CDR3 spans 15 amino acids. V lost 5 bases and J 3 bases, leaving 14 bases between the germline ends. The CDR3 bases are TGTGCCAGCAGTCCCCGCCTTGGCAGCTACAATGAGCAGTTCTTC. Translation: CASSPRLGSYNEQFF.

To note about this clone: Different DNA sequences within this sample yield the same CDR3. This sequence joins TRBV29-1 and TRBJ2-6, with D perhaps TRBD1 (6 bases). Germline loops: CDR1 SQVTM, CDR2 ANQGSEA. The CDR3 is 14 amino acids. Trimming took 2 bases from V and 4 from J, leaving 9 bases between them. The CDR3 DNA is TGCAGCGTTGAAACAGGGTCCGGGGCCAACGTCCTGACTTTC. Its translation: CSVETGSGANVLTF.

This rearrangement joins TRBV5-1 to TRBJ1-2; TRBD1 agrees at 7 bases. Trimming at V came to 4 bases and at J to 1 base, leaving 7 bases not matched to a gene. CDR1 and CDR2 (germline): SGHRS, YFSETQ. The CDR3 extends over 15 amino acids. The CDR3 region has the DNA TGCGCCAGCAGCCAACAGGGGACGGGTAACTATGGCTACACCTTC. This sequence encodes CASSQQGTGNYGYTF.

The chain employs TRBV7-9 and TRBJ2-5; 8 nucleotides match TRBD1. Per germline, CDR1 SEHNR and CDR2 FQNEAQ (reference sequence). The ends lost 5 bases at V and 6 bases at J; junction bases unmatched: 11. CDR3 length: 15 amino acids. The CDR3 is CASSPGSGGDKTQYF. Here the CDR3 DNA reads TGTGCCAGCAGCCCTGGGTCAGGGGGCGATAAGACCCAGTACTTC.

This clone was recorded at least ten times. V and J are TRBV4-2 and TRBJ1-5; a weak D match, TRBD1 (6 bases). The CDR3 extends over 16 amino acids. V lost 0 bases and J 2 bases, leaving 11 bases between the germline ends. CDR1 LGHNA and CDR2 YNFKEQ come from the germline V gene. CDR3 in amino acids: CASSQDEAGGNQPQHF. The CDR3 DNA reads TGTGCCAGCAGCCAAGATGAGGCAGGGGGCAATCAGCCCCAGCATTTT.